The 29 T cell receptor beta chains below all came from one sample that was sequenced in a study of shared clonotypes between healthy human individuals. TCRdb keeps only in-frame clones here, not all; method: immunoSEQ multiplex PCR. The repertoire holds 2 million to 2.5 million clones, with around 93% as singletons. The sample taken for sequencing was naive CD4+ T cells from PBMCs. Subset of the sample: CD45RA+ positively selected. The receptors were gathered from a man aged 18-30 years in good health. Some clones in this sample may be carry-over from other donors' samples.

Of note for this clone: The same CDR3 also results from other DNA sequences found in this sample. The chain carries TRBV7-9 and TRBJ2-7; 8 bases map to TRBD2. The ends lost 5 bases at V and 0 bases at J; junction bases unmatched: 3. Looked up from germline, CDR1 is SEHNR and CDR2 is FQNEAQ (reference sequence). The CDR3 is made up of 14 amino acids. DNA of the CDR3: TGTGCCAGCAGCCTTAGCGGGAACTCCTACGAGCAGTACTTC. It yields the protein CASSLSGNSYEQYF.

This clone occurred once. The V gene is TRBV7-3, the J gene TRBJ1-1; tentative D call: TRBD1 (6 bases). With 2 bases removed from V and 3 bases from J, the gap between germline ends came to 10 bases. The CDR3 has 14 amino acids. Germline CDR1 SGHTA, CDR2 FQGTGA. The CDR3 protein is CASSLQGWDTEAFF. The CDR3 nucleotides are TGTGCCAGCAGCTTACAGGGGTGGGACACTGAAGCTTTCTTT.

The chain recombines TRBV30 with TRBJ1-1; no firm D call. Germline V gene sequence: CDR1 GTSNPN, CDR2 SVGIG (reference sequence). V lost 5 bases, J lost 0 bases, and 10 bases lay in between. The CDR3 runs to 13 residues. The CDR3 coding sequence is TGTGCCTGGGCCGGGCAGGTGAACACTGAAGCTTTCTTT. This sequence encodes CAWAGQVNTEAFF.

This chain uses TRBV7-2 with TRBJ2-3; D may match TRBD1 or TRBD2 (5 bases each). Trimming left V 5 bases short and J 2 bases short, with 14 bases between. The V gene's germline CDR1 is SGHTA and CDR2 FQGNSA. CDR3 size: 15 residues. The CDR3 sequence is CASSTRDGLTDTQYF. The CDR3 DNA reads TGTGCCAGCAGCACCCGGGACGGACTCACAGATACGCAGTATTTT.

This sequence joins TRBV6-5 and TRBJ2-1, with TRBD2 matching 10 bases. The CDR3 is 16 residues long. After removal of 3 bases from V and 6 bases from J, the junction contained 8 bases not matched to a gene. Germline CDR1 MNHEY, CDR2 SVGAGI. CDR3 nucleotide sequence: TGTGCCAGCAGTTATTACCTCGGGACTAGCGTCAATGAGCAGTTCTTC. Translating it yields CASSYYLGTSVNEQFF.

The chain uses TRBV5-1 and TRBJ2-1, with 10 bases identical to TRBD2. V gave up 3 bases and J gave up 0 bases; unmatched junction bases: 9. The length of the CDR3 is 18 residues. Germline V lookup: CDR1 SGHRS, CDR2 YFSETQ. In nucleotides, the CDR3 is TGCGCCAGCAGCTCCCCGGGACTAGCGAGAAGCTCCTACAATGAGCAGTTCTTC. Residues: CASSSPGLARSSYNEQFF.

The chain has TRBV9 and TRBJ2-3; D unresolved. The ends were cut back, 4 bases at V and 5 bases at J, with 14 bases in the middle. The CDR3 contains 14 residues. Germline CDR1 and CDR2: SGDLS and YYNGEE. The CDR3 protein is CASSPSGAKDTQYF. In DNA, the CDR3 is TGTGCCAGCAGCCCCTCCGGAGCGAAAGATACGCAGTATTTT.

This clone was detected once. The V call is TRBV19, the J call TRBJ2-2; unclear D gene. From germline, CDR1 is LNHDA and CDR2 SQIVND (reference sequence). Trimming shortened V by 6 bases and J by 7 bases, and 3 bases separated the two germline ends. The length of the CDR3 is 10 residues. CDR3 loop: CASRDGELFF. In DNA form, the CDR3 reads TGTGCCAGTAGAGACGGGGAGCTGTTTTTT.

The sample holds a few counts of this clone. The chain combines TRBV19 with TRBJ1-5, with a tentative D call TRBD1 (5 bases). This CDR3 contains 15 residues. Germline CDR1 reads LNHDA; CDR2 reads SQIVND (reference sequence). The V end was cut by 4 bases, the J end by 0 bases, with 10 bases between. CDR3 sequence: CASSRWTNSNQPQHF. The CDR3 DNA follows: TGTGCCAGTAGTAGATGGACAAATAGCAATCAGCCCCAGCATTTT.

CDR3 protein: CASSVEIAGGYNEQFF. CDR3 bases: TGTGCCAGCAGCGTAGAAATAGCGGGAGGATACAATGAGCAGTTCTTC. This chain uses TRBV9 with TRBJ2-1, with TRBD2 matching 10 bases. CDR1 is SGDLS, CDR2 YYNGEE, per germline. This CDR3 contains 16 residues. The trim removed 0 bases at V and 4 bases at J, leaving 4 bases unmatched.

V and J are TRBV9 and TRBJ2-3; possible D gene TRBD2, 5 bases. This CDR3 contains 17 residues. The V and J ends lost 0 bases and 4 bases respectively, with 18 bases between them. Germline V lookup: CDR1 SGDLS, CDR2 YYNGEE. Written as DNA, the CDR3 is TGTGCCAGCAGCGTAGATGCTAGCCCAAAGGTGGCAGATACGCAGTATTTT. Protein: CASSVDASPKVADTQYF.

The chain combines TRBV5-1 with TRBJ2-6; TRBD1 is a possible D gene (6 bases). The germline V and J ends were trimmed by 5 bases and 1 base, with 10 bases remaining between them. This CDR3 is built from 15 residues. Germline V gene sequence: CDR1 SGHRS, CDR2 YFSETQ. The CDR3 bases are TGCGCCAGCAGTTCCGGGACATCTGGGGCCAACGTCCTGACTTTC. This encodes CASSSGTSGANVLTF.

The chain links TRBV28 to TRBJ1-4, with a weak D call TRBD1 (6 bases). The germline gives CDR1 MDHEN, CDR2 SYDVKM. The V end was cut by 2 bases, the J end by 13 bases, with 26 bases between. The CDR3 length is 17 residues. CDR3 protein: CASSLEVGGLRAGRLFF. As DNA, the CDR3 is TGTGCCAGCAGTTTAGAGGTAGGGGGTCTTCGGGCCGGAAGACTGTTTTTT. The whole variable domain, remainder taken from reference TRBV28 and TRBJ1-4, is DVKVTQSSRYLVKRTGEKVFLECVQDMDHENMFWYRQDPGLGLRLIYFSYDVKMKEKGDIPEGYSVSREKKERFSLILESASTNQTSMYLCASSLEVGGLRAGRLFFGSGTQLSVL.

V usage is TRBV6-5 and J usage is TRBJ1-1, with D tentatively TRBD1 (5 bases). The CDR3 runs 14 residues. Germline CDR1 is MNHEY and CDR2 is SVGAGI. Deletions cut 7 bases from V and 4 bases from J, with 16 bases between. CDR3 DNA sequence: TGTGCCAGCATCCCGGCAGGGTTAAGCACTGAAGCTTTCTTT. Its translation is CASIPAGLSTEAFF.

This rearrangement joins TRBV5-1 to TRBJ2-6, with 8 bases that match TRBD1. The V gene end was trimmed by 4 bases and the J gene end by 1 base; junction bases not matched to a gene: 7. This CDR3 is 17 amino acids long. Germline V gives CDR1 SGHRS, CDR2 YFSETQ. CDR3 coding DNA: TGCGCCAGCAGCCCCTTTGGACAGGGATCTGGGGCCAACGTCCTGACTTTC. Protein sequence: CASSPFGQGSGANVLTF. Filled out from reference TRBV5-1 and TRBJ2-6, the complete variable domain reads KAGVTQTPRYLIKTRGQQVTLSCSPISGHRSVSWYQQTPGQGLQFLFEYFSETQRNKGNFPGRFSGRQFSNSRSEMNVSTLELGDSALYLCASSPFGQGSGANVLTFGAGSRLTVL.

This chain links TRBV28 with TRBJ2-6; D is ambiguous. Trimming took 2 bases from V and 0 from J, leaving 8 bases between them. The CDR3 length is 16 residues. The germline CDR1 and CDR2 sequences are MDHEN and SYDVKM. The CDR3 DNA follows: TGTGCCAGCAGTTTAATCCCGGGCTCTGGGGCCAACGTCCTGACTTTC. This encodes CASSLIPGSGANVLTF.

The V call is TRBV5-4, the J call TRBJ2-2, with TRBD2 matching over 13 bases. The V gene's germline CDR1 is SGHNT and CDR2 YYREEE (reference sequence). The CDR3 is made up of 17 amino acids. V lost 4 bases and J lost 5; bases outside the gene matches: 8. The CDR3 DNA is TGTGCCAGCAGCCCACAGGGACTAGCGGGACGGACCGGGGAGCTGTTTTTT. Translated, it gives CASSPQGLAGRTGELFF.

The chain uses TRBV4-2 and TRBJ2-7, with 7 bases fitting TRBD2. Germline V gene data show CDR1 as LGHNA and CDR2 as YNFKEQ. Trimming at V came to 0 bases and at J to 2 bases, leaving 7 bases not matched to a gene. This CDR3 spans 16 amino acids. The CDR3 region is CASSQDPESGAYEQYF. The CDR3 bases are TGTGCCAGCAGCCAAGACCCAGAAAGCGGGGCCTACGAGCAGTACTTC.

This chain uses TRBV28 with TRBJ1-3; D is uncertain. Trimming cost V 3 bases and J 9 bases, with 6 bases left between them. The CDR3 runs to 11 residues. Germline V gene data show CDR1 as MDHEN and CDR2 as SYDVKM. The CDR3 is CASSFKGTIYF. DNA for the CDR3: TGTGCCAGCAGTTTTAAGGGCACCATATATTTT.

This chain uses TRBV5-1 with TRBJ1-1; D is unresolved. CDR3 size: 13 residues. Trimming stripped 4 bases from V and 1 base from J, with 8 bases between. The V gene's germline CDR1 is SGHRS and CDR2 YFSETQ. CDR3 loop: CASSDDGNTEAFF. The CDR3 DNA follows: TGCGCCAGCAGCGACGACGGGAACACTGAAGCTTTCTTT.

The genes are TRBV10-1 and TRBJ1-1; tentatively, D is TRBD1 (6 bases). Trimming took off 9 bases at V and 1 base at J, with 18 bases between the two ends. The CDR3 is made up of 15 amino acids. In germline, CDR1 is WNHNN, CDR2 SYGVQD (reference sequence). CDR3 sequence (DNA): TGCGCCAGGATACAGGGTTGGGCGGGGAACACTGAAGCTTTCTTT. Its translation is CARIQGWAGNTEAFF.

The chain joins TRBV5-1 to TRBJ1-1; D is possibly TRBD1 (6 bases). Germline CDR1 and CDR2: SGHRS and YFSETQ. The CDR3 is made up of 14 amino acids. V dropped 3 bases and J dropped 6 bases, with 15 bases sitting between them. CDR3 coding DNA: TGCGCCAGCAGCTCCTCCCCGGGGGGCGCTGAAGCTTTCTTT. Translating gives CASSSSPGGAEAFF. The variable domain in full, completed from reference TRBV5-1 and TRBJ1-1, reads KAGVTQTPRYLIKTRGQQVTLSCSPISGHRSVSWYQQTPGQGLQFLFEYFSETQRNKGNFPGRFSGRQFSNSRSEMNVSTLELGDSALYLCASSSSPGGAEAFFGQGTRLTVV.

This chain connects TRBV11-2 to TRBJ2-2; TRBD1 agrees at 8 bases. Germline CDR1 SGHAT, CDR2 FQNNGV. The CDR3 length is 17 residues. V was clipped by 5 bases and J by 0 bases; unmatched bases: 8. CDR3 sequence reads: CASSTRDRTTNTGELFF. The CDR3 DNA is TGTGCCAGCAGCACCCGGGACAGGACTACGAACACCGGGGAGCTGTTTTTT.

The V and J genes are TRBV28 and TRBJ2-7, with 9 nucleotides matching TRBD1. CDR1 MDHEN and CDR2 SYDVKM come from the germline V gene. The length of the CDR3 is 14 residues. V shed 5 bases, J shed 2 bases, and the junction held 4 bases outside the gene matches. In DNA, the CDR3 is TGTGCCAGCAGTAAGGGACAGGGCACCTACGAGCAGTACTTC. Translation: CASSKGQGTYEQYF. Full variable domain (outside the CDR3, taken from reference TRBV28 and TRBJ2-7): DVKVTQSSRYLVKRTGEKVFLECVQDMDHENMFWYRQDPGLGLRLIYFSYDVKMKEKGDIPEGYSVSREKKERFSLILESASTNQTSMYLCASSKGQGTYEQYFGPGTRLTVT.

The rearrangement links TRBV28 to TRBJ1-5; no clear D. The germline gives CDR1 MDHEN, CDR2 SYDVKM. The CDR3 consists of 13 residues. The V end was cut by 7 bases, the J end by 4 bases, with 11 bases between. The CDR3 DNA reads as TGTGCCAGCAAACTACCGGAGAATCAGCCCCAGCATTTT. It is translated as CASKLPENQPQHF.

The table lists this clone with a count of one. The chain has TRBV29-1 and TRBJ2-1; D is perhaps TRBD1 or TRBD2 (5 bases each). The CDR3 is 14 amino acids. The germline V and J ends were trimmed by 0 bases and 3 bases, with 9 bases remaining between them. The V gene's germline CDR1 is SQVTM and CDR2 ANQGSEA. The CDR3 here is CSVEEGVSYNEQFF. The CDR3 nucleotides read TGCAGCGTTGAAGAGGGGGTTAGCTACAATGAGCAGTTCTTC.

The chain is built from TRBV4-3 and TRBJ2-7, with TRBD1 matching 9 bases. This CDR3 contains 13 residues. Germline V gives CDR1 LGHNA, CDR2 YSLEER. V gave up 3 bases and J gave up 6 bases; unmatched junction bases: 3. The DNA for the CDR3 is TGCGCCAGCAGCCAGGGGACAGGGCTCGAGCAGTACTTC. Protein: CASSQGTGLEQYF.

This chain links TRBV2 with TRBJ1-2; 10 nucleotides align to TRBD1. The CDR3 extends over 13 amino acids. Germline loops: CDR1 SNHLY, CDR2 FYNNEI. The ends lost 6 bases at V and 10 bases at J; junction bases unmatched: 8. DNA of the CDR3: TGTGCCAGCAGCCACCGGGACAGGGGTGACTACACCTTC. Residues: CASSHRDRGDYTF.

On this clone: The sample has other DNA sequences that encode this CDR3 too. This rearrangement joins TRBV7-9 to TRBJ2-3; 10 bases are shared with TRBD2. Trimming took 5 bases from V and 4 from J; bases not matched to a gene: 6. The CDR3 is made up of 15 amino acids. CDR1 and CDR2 from the germline V gene are SEHNR and FQNEAQ (reference sequence). The CDR3 sequence: CASSPSGRGADTQYF. As DNA, the CDR3 is TGTGCCAGCAGCCCTAGCGGGAGAGGCGCAGATACGCAGTATTTT.